The entry below gives a single TCR beta chain sequence along with its context. As yet, its antigen is unknown. This specimen belongs to a study of T cell responses to AZD1222 COVID-19 vaccine. Germline-derived CDR1 and CDR2 are MGHRA and YSYEKL. V dropped 1 base and J dropped 0 bases, with 13 bases sitting between them. CDR3 length: 17 residues. Profiling relied on immunoSEQ multiplex PCR, and the TCRdb table lists in-frame clones only, not all of them. Of around 150,000 clones listed, about 93% are singletons. Study-level findings and limits: Donors, mostly white British, included more females; clonal diversity was possibly underestimated.

The V gene is TRBV4-1, the J gene TRBJ2-1, with D possibly being TRBD1 (6 bases). This receptor was identified in an adult who received the AZD1222 COVID-19 vaccine. The sequencing used peripheral blood, collected 28 days after the second AZD1222 dose. The CDR3 loop reads CASSQGPGAISYNEQFF. DNA of the CDR3: TGCGCCAGCAGCCAAGGCCCAGGGGCGATCTCCTACAATGAGCAGTTCTTC.